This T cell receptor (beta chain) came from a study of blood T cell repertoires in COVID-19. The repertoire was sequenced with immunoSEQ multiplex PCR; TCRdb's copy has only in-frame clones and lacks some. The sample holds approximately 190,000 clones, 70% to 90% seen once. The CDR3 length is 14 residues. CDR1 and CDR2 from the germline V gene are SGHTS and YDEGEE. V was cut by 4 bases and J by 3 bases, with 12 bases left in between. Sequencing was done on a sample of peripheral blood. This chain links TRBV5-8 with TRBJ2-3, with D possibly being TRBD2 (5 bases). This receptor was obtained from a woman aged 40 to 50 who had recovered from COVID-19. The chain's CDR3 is CASSRPPGTDTQYF. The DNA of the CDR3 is TGTGCCAGCAGCCGACCGCCGGGGACAGATACGCAGTATTTT.